This T cell receptor beta chain was found in a study of glioma-infiltrating T cells. Points from the study as a whole: Tissue-blood divergence was below expectation in non-neoplastic patients, above in gliomas. CDR3 overlap between tissue and blood was very small.

V was clipped by 3 bases and J by 0 bases, with 11 bases between them. CDR3 length: 15 residues. The germline V gene has CDR1 MDHEN and CDR2 SYDVKM. This clonotype was counted many times. Its cognate antigen is unknown. The iRepertoire nested amplicon-rescue multiplex PCR amplified TCR alpha and beta CDR3s from RNA. Input was roughly 95-450 ng of tissue mRNA or PBMC total RNA. TCRdb used MiXCR to reprocess the multiplex PCR reads, holding one entry per CDR3 protein. Of 160,000 or so distinct CDR3 sequences in the sample, under 55% are singletons; the top ten hold 4% to 6.5%. The chain recombines TRBV28 with TRBJ2-5; no clear D. Specimen: glioma tissue, nonneoplastic brain tissue, or PBMCs (not recorded which). The sequence came from a human donor with low-grade glioma or glioblastoma, undergoing nonglioma brain surgery, or in good health (not recorded which). CDR3 DNA sequence: TGTGCCAGCAGTTTCACGAATGGGAACCAAGAGACCCAGTACTTC. This gives the protein CASSFTNGNQETQYF.